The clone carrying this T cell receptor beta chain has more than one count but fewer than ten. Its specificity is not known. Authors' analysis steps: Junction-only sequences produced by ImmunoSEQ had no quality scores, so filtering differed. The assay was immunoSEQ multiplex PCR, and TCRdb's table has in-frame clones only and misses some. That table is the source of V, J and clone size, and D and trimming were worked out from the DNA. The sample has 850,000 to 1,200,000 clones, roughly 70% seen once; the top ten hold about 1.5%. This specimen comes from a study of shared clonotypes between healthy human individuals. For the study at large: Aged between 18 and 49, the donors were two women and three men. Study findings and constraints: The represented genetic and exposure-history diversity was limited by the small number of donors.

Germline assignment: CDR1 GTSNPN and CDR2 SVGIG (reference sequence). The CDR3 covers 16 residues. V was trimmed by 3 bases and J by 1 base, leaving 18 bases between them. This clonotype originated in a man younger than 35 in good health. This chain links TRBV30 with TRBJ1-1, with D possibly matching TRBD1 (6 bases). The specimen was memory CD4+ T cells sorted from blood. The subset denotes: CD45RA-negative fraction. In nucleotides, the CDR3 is TGTGCCTGGAGGGGGGGCCCTGGACAGCGGAACACTGAAGCTTTCTTT. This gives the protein CAWRGGPGQRNTEAFF.